This record looks at one T cell receptor (beta chain) sequence and its context. The data were obtained in a study of cytomegalovirus exposure and HLA in healthy donors. As for the study in general: Researchers previously reported finding about 110 million unique TCR beta sequences from 170 million or so T cells. Among the roughly 370 genotyped donors, just over 80% were placed in the Caucasian-associated ancestry cluster.

Researchers ran the PCR with 60 Vbeta and 13 Jbeta primers. Here immunoSEQ multiplex PCR was the method, and the copy in TCRdb shows in-frame clones only, minus some. Among 110,000 to 150,000 clones listed, approximately 78% were seen once. This CDR3 spans 11 amino acids. The V and J ends lost 11 bases and 6 bases respectively, with 13 bases between them. Germline values: CDR1 LNHDA, CDR2 SQIVND (reference sequence). The genes are TRBV19 and TRBJ1-1; D is possibly TRBD1 (6 bases). This TCR came from a woman aged 18-35 years in good health and CMV-seropositive. The sample consisted of PBMCs. CDR3 sequence reads: CALRGGSEAFF. DNA for the CDR3: TGTGCCTTACGAGGGGGTTCTGAAGCTTTCTTT.